This T cell receptor beta chain was profiled in a study of blood T cell repertoires in COVID-19. Study details: T cells, B-cell-depleted T cells, or PBMCs supplied cDNA or gDNA.

The CDR3 is made up of 15 amino acids. Germline V lookup: CDR1 KGHSH, CDR2 LQKENI. Trimming took 5 bases from V and 8 from J; bases not matched to a gene: 10. TCRdb's copy holds only in-frame clones and misses some; the assay was immunoSEQ multiplex PCR. The table shows tens of thousands of clones, with 85% to 90% occurring only once. This sequence originates from a woman between 70 and 85 years old with acute or convalescent COVID-19. The sequencing sample was made of peripheral blood. The chain has TRBV18 and TRBJ2-1, with TRBD2 matching over 9 bases. The CDR3 DNA is TGTGCCAGCTCAGCGTCGTCTAGCGGGAACTATGAGCAGTTCTTC. Its translation is CASSASSSGNYEQFF.